Each of the 13 T cell receptor beta chains below was sequenced from the same sample in a study of identical twins. Using its own MiXCR run on the 5' RACE reads, TCRdb lists one record per CDR3 protein. The data hold roughly 700,000 distinct CDR3 sequences, with around 8.6% observed a single time. These data are also associated with another study on yellow fever vaccine responses in identical twins.

The specimen sequenced was PBMCs. These receptors all come from a woman between 18 and 30 years old in good health.

The rearrangement uses TRBV3-1 and TRBJ2-7, with 7 positions matching TRBD2. The V gene's germline CDR1 is LGHDT and CDR2 YNNKEL (reference sequence). This CDR3 spans 15 amino acids. Trimming at V came to 4 bases and at J to 6 bases, leaving 12 bases not matched to a gene. The CDR3, as DNA: TGTGCCAGCAGCCGCCTAGTAACGGGAGGACGCGAGCAGTACTTC. Its protein product is CASSRLVTGGREQYF.

This clonotype was picked up many times. The chain is built from TRBV12-3 or TRBV12-4 and TRBJ2-4, with 8 bases aligning to TRBD1. V lost 3 bases, J lost 4 bases, and 2 bases stayed unmatched. The CDR3 length is 14 residues. The CDR3 sequence is CASSLDRAKNIQYF. The CDR3 DNA reads as TGTGCCAGCAGTTTGGACAGGGCGAAAAACATTCAGTACTTC.

This clonotype was counted only a few times. This chain uses TRBV18 with TRBJ2-5, with 15 bases lining up with TRBD2. Germline V gives CDR1 KGHSH, CDR2 LQKENI. With V trimmed by 3 bases and J by 4 bases, 6 bases remained unmatched. This CDR3 has 17 amino acids. The CDR3 spells CASSPVGLAGGPETQYF. CDR3 nucleotides: TGTGCCAGCTCACCGGTCGGACTAGCGGGGGGGCCAGAGACCCAGTACTTC.

This clonotype was counted a few times. One end of the junction varies from germline; a read error may be responsible. The chain combines TRBV12-3 or TRBV12-4 with TRBJ1-1, with 9 bases aligning to TRBD1. The CDR3 length is 12 residues. CDR3 in DNA: TGTGCCAGCAGGCAGAGGGACAGGGAAGTTTTCTTT. This encodes CASRQRDREVFF.

The sample holds a few counts of this clonotype. The rearrangement uses TRBV20-1 and TRBJ1-1; a possible D gene is TRBD1 (6 bases). Germline V gene lookup returns CDR1 DFQATT and CDR2 SNEGSKA (reference sequence). Trimming took off 6 bases at V and 4 bases at J, with 15 bases between the two ends. The CDR3 has 13 amino acids. The CDR3 reads CSAVPQGSTEAFF. The CDR3 coding sequence is TGCAGTGCCGTACCTCAGGGGAGCACTGAAGCTTTCTTT.

This clonotype was seen a handful of times. This chain links TRBV11-2 with TRBJ2-1; TRBD2 matches 11 bases. In germline, CDR1 is SGHAT, CDR2 FQNNGV. The trim removed 5 bases at V and 5 bases at J, leaving 8 bases unmatched. The CDR3 has 16 amino acids. The CDR3 nucleotides read TGTGCCAGCAGCGGCCTTAGCGGGAGGGCCCACAATGAGCAGTTCTTC. As protein: CASSGLSGRAHNEQFF.

This clonotype came up a few times. The chain employs TRBV7-9 and TRBJ2-3; TRBD2 matches at 10 bases. J lost 2 bases, V lost 5 bases, and 7 bases had no gene match. The CDR3 runs to 16 residues. CDR1 and CDR2 from the germline V gene are SEHNR and FQNEAQ (reference sequence). CDR3 in DNA: TGTGCCAGCAGCCTCGTGCTAGCGGGGGCCACAGATACGCAGTATTTT. This codes for CASSLVLAGATDTQYF.

This clonotype has ten or more counts. This chain joins TRBV20-1 and TRBJ1-5, with 7 bases identical to TRBD1. Germline V gives CDR1 DFQATT, CDR2 SNEGSKA (reference sequence). The CDR3 covers 14 residues. V shed 6 bases and J 2 bases; nucleotides not matched to a gene: 7. Written as DNA, the CDR3 is TGCAGTGCCCCCGGTCAGGGGGGCAATCAGCCCCAGCATTTT. It encodes CSAPGQGGNQPQHF.

V usage is TRBV28 and J usage is TRBJ2-7; the D gene is possibly TRBD1 (6 bases). Germline CDR1 and CDR2: MDHEN and SYDVKM. The length of the CDR3 is 15 residues. Trimming cost V 5 bases and J 0 bases, with 14 bases left between them. For the CDR3, the DNA is TGTGCCAGCAGTCCCCTACCGGACAGCTCCTACGAGCAGTACTTC. Amino acids: CASSPLPDSSYEQYF.

This clonotype has a handful of counts. The genes are TRBV7-2 and TRBJ2-1, with D perhaps TRBD2 (5 bases). V was trimmed by 1 base and J by 8 bases, leaving 12 bases between them. The germline V gene has CDR1 SGHTA and CDR2 FQGNSA. The CDR3 totals 14 residues. The CDR3 bases are TGTGCCAGCAGCTTAGAGGGTAGCGCCCATGAGCAGTTCTTC. Translating gives CASSLEGSAHEQFF. The full variable domain, rest sourced from reference TRBV7-2 and TRBJ2-1, is GAGVSQSPSNKVTEKGKDVELRCDPISGHTALYWYRQSLGQGLEFLIYFQGNSAPDKSGLPSDRFSAERTGGSVSTLTIQRTQQEDSAVYLCASSLEGSAHEQFFGPGTRLTVL.

This clonotype was detected many times. This chain links TRBV12-3 or TRBV12-4 with TRBJ1-3; the D is unclear. The length of the CDR3 is 13 residues. Trimming removed 4 bases from V and 4 bases from J, with 8 bases in between. The CDR3 is CASSWTGGNTIYF. The CDR3 DNA is TGTGCCAGCAGTTGGACGGGGGGAAACACCATATATTTT.

V gene TRBV7-3 combines with J gene TRBJ2-1, with 8 bases fitting TRBD2. This CDR3 region has 19 residues. Germline V gene lookup returns CDR1 SGHTA and CDR2 FQGTGA. Trimming cost V 1 base and J 4 bases; bases outside gene matches: 15. The CDR3 here is CASSLKGHGNGGAYNEQFF. The CDR3 bases are TGTGCCAGCAGCTTAAAGGGGCACGGTAACGGGGGGGCATACAATGAGCAGTTCTTC. The whole variable domain, remainder taken from reference TRBV7-3 and TRBJ2-1, is GAGVSQTPSNKVTEKGKYVELRCDPISGHTALYWYRQSLGQGPEFLIYFQGTGAADDSGLPNDRFFAVRPEGSVSTLKIQRTERGDSAVYLCASSLKGHGNGGAYNEQFFGPGTRLTVL.

In this sample, this clonotype turned up a few times. The V and J genes are TRBV5-1 and TRBJ2-6; 7 nucleotides line up with TRBD1. The CDR3 loop spans 14 amino acids. In germline, CDR1 is SGHRS, CDR2 YFSETQ. Trimming at V came to 0 bases and at J to 10 bases, leaving 4 bases not matched to a gene. CDR3 in DNA: TGCGCCAGCAGCTTGGGACAGGGTAGGAACGTCCTGACTTTC. Its protein is CASSLGQGRNVLTF.